The rows below give T cell receptor beta chains drawn from one sample of a study of T cell changes during pregnancy in multiple sclerosis. The data were produced by immunoSEQ multiplex PCR, yet TCRdb's version contains in-frame clones alone and is incomplete. This table has some 25,000 clones, around 87% appearing once. The sequenced sample was CD4+ T cells from peripheral blood mononuclear cells, obtained in the second trimester of pregnancy. The receptors originated from a female donor in good health, enrolled as a control in a pregnancy study. CDR3s include the opening cysteine and the closing phenylalanine or tryptophan. The D gene is left open where the match is weak. Size is stated for part of the rows, as once, few or many counts, or as a class when the clone is expanded.

TRBJ1-3,NA,NA,TRBV7-9,CASSSSRGWAGNTIYF,TGTGCCAGCAGCTCTTCTAGGGGTTGGGCTGGAAACACCATATATTTT
TRBJ2-1,TRBD1,NA,TRBV4-2,CASSQDGGQGRGNEQFF,TGTGCCAGCAGCCAAGATGGGGGACAGGGGAGAGGCAATGAGCAGTTCTTC
TRBJ1-1,TRBD1,NA,TRBV28,CASSPRGGSGSLF,TGTGCCAGCAGTCCCCGAGGGGGCTCGGGATCTCTTTTT
TRBJ1-1,TRBD1,NA,TRBV14,CASSQDVQGALTEAFF,TGTGCCAGCAGCCAAGATGTTCAGGGGGCATTGACTGAAGCTTTCTTT
TRBJ2-2,TRBD1,NA,TRBV11-2,CASSPGTGYTGELFF,TGTGCCAGCAGCCCGGGGACAGGGTACACCGGGGAGCTGTTTTTT
TRBJ2-1,TRBD2,NA,TRBV7-3,CASSLSSGRAEQFF,TGTGCCAGCAGCTTGTCTAGCGGGAGGGCTGAGCAGTTCTTC
TRBJ2-2,NA,NA,TRBV4-3,CASSQEAEPGELFF,TGCGCCAGCAGCCAAGAGGCCGAACCCGGGGAGCTGTTTTTT
TRBJ2-2,TRBD2,NA,TRBV9,CASSSLAGGVSGTGELFF,TGTGCCAGCAGCTCACTAGCGGGGGGGGTCTCGGGAACCGGGGAGCTGTTTTTT
TRBJ2-7,TRBD1,NA,TRBV7-2,CASSYKAGPGTGPYEQYF,TGTGCCAGCAGCTATAAGGCCGGGCCCGGGACAGGGCCCTACGAGCAGTACTTC
TRBJ1-1,TRBD1,NA,TRBV27,CASSYLGGQGAGSHEAFF,TGTGCCAGCAGTTATCTGGGGGGACAGGGGGCGGGTTCCCATGAAGCTTTCTTT
TRBJ1-3,NA,once,TRBV7-2,CASSFFGGQWDTIYF,TGTGCCAGCAGCTTCTTTGGAGGGCAGTGGGACACCATATATTTT
TRBJ2-3,NA,NA,TRBV18,CASSPSPRTDTQYF,TGTGCCAGCTCACCATCTCCTAGGACAGATACGCAGTATTTT
TRBJ1-2,NA,NA,TRBV7-2,CASSSLSIYYGYTF,TGTGCCAGCAGCTCGCTATCCATTTACTATGGCTACACCTTC
TRBJ2-3,TRBD2,NA,TRBV28,CASHSGTSSPDTQYF,TGTGCCAGCCATTCCGGGACTAGTTCGCCAGATACGCAGTATTTT
TRBJ1-5,TRBD1,once,TRBV12-5,CASGLIRTGDPQPQHF,TGTGCTAGTGGTTTGATACGGACAGGGGACCCACAGCCCCAGCATTTT
TRBJ2-5,NA,NA,TRBV4-1,CASSHRTEQETQYF,TGCGCCAGCAGCCATCGAACAGAACAGGAGACCCAGTACTTC
TRBJ2-2,NA,NA,TRBV5-1,CASSFRVGQTNTGELFF,TGCGCCAGCAGCTTCAGGGTGGGCCAAACTAACACCGGGGAGCTGTTTTTT
TRBJ1-6,NA,NA,TRBV5-5,CASSLLTQGINSPLHF,TGTGCCAGCAGCTTGTTGACACAAGGCATAAATTCACCCCTCCACTTT
TRBJ2-3,TRBD2,NA,TRBV27,CASSLLAGAYTDTQYF,TGTGCCAGCAGTTTGCTAGCGGGGGCCTACACAGATACGCAGTATTTT
TRBJ2-1,TRBD1,NA,TRBV11-1,CASSHTGTGDHNEQFF,TGTGCCAGCAGCCATACCGGGACAGGGGATCACAATGAGCAGTTCTTC
TRBJ2-1,TRBD2,NA,TRBV5-1,CASSPGIAGGVADEQFF,TGCGCCAGCAGCCCCGGGATAGCGGGGGGAGTGGCCGATGAGCAGTTCTTC
TRBJ2-1,TRBD1,NA,TRBV9,CASSPSRGYRGRGTYNEQFF,TGTGCCAGCAGCCCCTCGAGAGGATATAGGGGGCGAGGGACGTACAATGAGCAGTTCTTC
TRBJ2-7,TRBD1,NA,TRBV14,CASSHKALWDRAFPPAYEQYF,TGTGCCAGCAGCCATAAGGCCTTGTGGGACAGGGCTTTCCCCCCGGCCTACGAGCAGTACTTC
TRBJ1-2,NA,NA,TRBV7-8,CAVGSGINYGYTF,TGTGCCGTGGGGTCAGGGATTAACTATGGCTACACCTTC
TRBJ1-5,NA,NA,TRBV6-1,CASRTRAHREPQHF,TGTGCCAGCAGGACCAGGGCGCACAGGGAGCCCCAGCATTTT
TRBJ2-2,TRBD2,once,TRBV5-1,CASSLASGGELFF,TGCGCCAGCAGCTTGGCTAGCGGCGGGGAGCTGTTTTTT
TRBJ2-7,TRBD2,NA,TRBV4-2,CASSQTSGGSRSYEQYF,TGTGCCAGCAGCCAAACTAGCGGGGGATCCCGGTCCTACGAGCAGTACTTC
TRBJ2-2,TRBD2,NA,TRBV6-8,CASSLGLAPTGELFF,TGTGCCAGCAGCCTGGGACTAGCCCCAACCGGGGAGCTGTTTTTT
TRBJ1-2,NA,NA,TRBV4-3,CASSQGPSGRASGYTF,TGCGCCAGCAGCCAAGGCCCCTCCGGCAGAGCGAGCGGCTACACCTTC